This T cell receptor beta chain originates from a study of response to subunit inactivated influenza vaccine. The CDR3 contains 15 residues. The germline CDR1 and CDR2 sequences are DFQATT and SNEGSKA (reference sequence). With 4 bases removed from V and 0 bases from J, the gap between germline ends came to 13 bases. TCRdb reprocessed the RT-PCR reads via MiXCR and lists one record per CDR3 protein. The table has around 580,000 distinct CDR3 sequences, 12% to 15% seen once. The chain links TRBV20-1 to TRBJ1-3; possible D gene TRBD1, 5 bases. The source material was PBMCs from blood, sampled 11 to 12 days after vaccination. The TCR originated in a man aged 50-60 years who received an inactivated influenza vaccine. Here the CDR3 DNA reads TGCAGTGCTAACCCGACAGATGCCTCTGGAAACACCATATATTTT. Its translation is CSANPTDASGNTIYF.